Below are 21 T cell receptor beta chains sequenced from a single sample in a study of T cell responses to AZD1222 COVID-19 vaccine. Some clones are missing from TCRdb's copy, which holds only in-frame ones; the method was immunoSEQ multiplex PCR. The data contain about 130,000 clones, 80% to 90% of them singletons. Here the sequenced sample was peripheral blood, taken on day 0 of AZD1222 vaccination. These receptors were obtained from an adult in good health.

The chain employs TRBV11-2 and TRBJ2-6, with 9 bases identical to TRBD1. CDR1 is SGHAT, CDR2 FQNNGV, per germline. The J segment lost 0 bases and the V segment lost 5 bases, leaving 8 bases of the junction unmatched. This CDR3 region has 18 residues. In DNA form, the CDR3 reads TGTGCCAGCAGCGAGGACAGGGGTGGGATCTCTGGGGCCAACGTCCTGACTTTC. Its protein is CASSEDRGGISGANVLTF.

In this sample, this clone turned up once. Different DNA sequences within this sample yield the same CDR3. The chain links TRBV5-4 to TRBJ1-1, with 8 bases lining up with TRBD1. Trimming at V came to 1 base and at J to 2 bases, leaving 1 base not matched to a gene. CDR3 length: 14 amino acids. Germline V gives CDR1 SGHNT, CDR2 YYREEE (reference sequence). CDR3 nucleotide sequence: TGTGCCAGCAGCTTGCAGGGGGCTAACACTGAAGCTTTCTTT. Its translation is CASSLQGANTEAFF.

V gene TRBV5-1 combines with J gene TRBJ1-4; no clear D. The CDR3 consists of 17 residues. Trimming took off 5 bases at V and 0 bases at J, with 17 bases between the two ends. Germline values: CDR1 SGHRS, CDR2 YFSETQ. The DNA of the CDR3 is TGCGCCAGCAGAGGGAGTGGCAGGCAGACAACTAATGAAAAACTGTTTTTT. This sequence encodes CASRGSGRQTTNEKLFF.

This chain joins TRBV27 and TRBJ2-7; 10 nucleotides agree with TRBD1. Germline CDR1 reads MNHEY; CDR2 reads SMNVEV (reference sequence). This CDR3 comprises 15 residues. With 6 bases clipped from V and 0 bases from J, the junction kept 5 bases outside the gene matches. CDR3 region: CASRRDRGPSYEQYF. DNA for the CDR3: TGTGCCAGCAGAAGGGACAGGGGTCCCTCCTACGAGCAGTACTTC.

This rearrangement joins TRBV29-1 to TRBJ1-5; perhaps TRBD1 as D (6 bases). The CDR3 runs 12 residues. V lost 7 bases and J lost 4, with 11 bases in between. Germline lookup yields CDR1 SQVTM and CDR2 ANQGSEA. The CDR3 DNA reads TGCAGCGCTAAACAGGGAAATCAGCCCCAGCATTTT. Its translation: CSAKQGNQPQHF.

The sample holds a few counts of this clone. The chain links TRBV5-1 to TRBJ2-5; D unclear. Germline-derived CDR1 and CDR2 are SGHRS and YFSETQ. The CDR3 loop spans 14 amino acids. V dropped 4 bases and J dropped 1 base, with 11 bases sitting between them. The CDR3 loop reads CASSRLQTQETQYF. Here the CDR3 DNA reads TGCGCCAGCAGCCGGTTACAGACCCAAGAGACCCAGTACTTC.

This rearrangement joins TRBV5-4 to TRBJ2-7; D might be TRBD1 (5 bases). The CDR3 is 14 amino acids. The germline V and J ends were trimmed by 0 bases and 5 bases, with 12 bases remaining between them. CDR1 and CDR2 from the germline V gene are SGHNT and YYREEE (reference sequence). The CDR3 region has the DNA TGTGCCAGCAGCTTGGCCGCTCAGGGCCACGAGCAGTACTTC. Encoded protein: CASSLAAQGHEQYF.

The chain couples TRBV5-8 to TRBJ1-2; the D gene is possibly TRBD1 (6 bases). The ends were cut back, 4 bases at V and 7 bases at J, with 8 bases in the middle. CDR1 is SGHTS and CDR2 is YDEGEE in the germline V gene. The CDR3 consists of 11 residues. The chain's CDR3 is CASSLRGGYTF. The CDR3 DNA follows: TGTGCCAGCAGCCTCAGGGGTGGCTACACCTTC. Filled out from reference TRBV5-8 and TRBJ1-2, the complete variable domain reads EAGVTQSPTHLIKTRGQQATLRCSPISGHTSVYWYQQALGLGLQFLLWYDEGEERNRGNFPPRFSGRQFPNYSSELNVNALELEDSALYLCASSLRGGYTFGSGTRLTVV.

The rearrangement uses TRBV5-6 and TRBJ1-1; D is uncertain. Trimming removed 2 bases from V and 11 bases from J, with 13 bases in between. The CDR3 is 12 amino acids. CDR1 and CDR2 from the germline V gene are SGHDT and YYEEEE. DNA for the CDR3: TGTGCCAGCAGCTTCGGGATTAGCGAGGCTTTCTTT. This codes for CASSFGISEAFF. Drawing the rest from reference TRBV5-6 and TRBJ1-1, the complete variable domain is DAGVTQSPTHLIKTRGQQVTLRCSPKSGHDTVSWYQQALGQGPQFIFQYYEEEERQRGNFPDRFSGHQFPNYSSELNVNALLLGDSALYLCASSFGISEAFFGQGTRLTVV.

V is TRBV7-8 and J is TRBJ1-1, with a possible D match to TRBD1 (5 bases). Germline assignment: CDR1 SGHVS and CDR2 FQNEAQ. V lost 4 bases and J 3 bases, leaving 15 bases between the germline ends. The CDR3 contains 15 residues. CDR3 sequence (DNA): TGTGCCAGCAGCTCGCGTCTGGGGGGATACACTGAAGCTTTCTTT. It encodes CASSSRLGGYTEAFF.

This clone was observed once. The chain links TRBV6-5 to TRBJ1-2, with a weak D call TRBD1 (6 bases). V was cut by 7 bases and J by 3 bases, with 12 bases left in between. CDR1 and CDR2 (germline): MNHEY, SVGAGI. This CDR3 has 13 amino acids. CDR3 residues: CASMGTGHYGYTF. CDR3 coding DNA: TGTGCCAGCATGGGTACAGGGCACTATGGCTACACCTTC.

The chain couples TRBV5-5 to TRBJ2-7; TRBD2 matches at 7 bases. This CDR3 comprises 16 residues. CDR1 is SGHKS, CDR2 YYEKEE, per germline (reference sequence). V lost 2 bases to trimming and J lost 5 bases; unmatched junction nucleotides: 13. CDR3 bases: TGTGCCAGCAGCTTCTTACTAGCGTCAACAGTCAACGAGCAGTACTTC. It translates to CASSFLLASTVNEQYF.

This chain uses TRBV6-1 with TRBJ1-2; no reliable D call. Germline assignment: CDR1 MNHNS and CDR2 SASEGT. The CDR3 is 14 residues long. Trimming removed 1 base from V and 5 bases from J, with 11 bases in between. CDR3 loop: CASSEEKVGYGYTF. CDR3 coding DNA: TGTGCCAGCAGTGAAGAGAAGGTTGGTTATGGCTACACCTTC.

V gene TRBV10-1 combines with J gene TRBJ1-5; D may be TRBD1 (5 bases). CDR3 size: 14 residues. Germline CDR1 reads WNHNN; CDR2 reads SYGVQD (reference sequence). V gave up 4 bases and J gave up 8 bases, with 15 bases separating them. The DNA of the CDR3 is TGCGCCAGCAGTGTTTTCGGGACGGGTGAGCCCCAGCATTTT. The encoded protein is CASSVFGTGEPQHF.

The chain has TRBV27 and TRBJ2-1; D is tentatively TRBD1 or TRBD2 (5 bases each). Trimming took off 0 bases at V and 7 bases at J, with 13 bases between the two ends. Germline V gene sequence: CDR1 MNHEY, CDR2 SMNVEV (reference sequence). The CDR3 loop spans 15 amino acids. The CDR3 region is CASSLSGMRGNEQFF. The DNA for the CDR3 is TGTGCCAGCAGTTTATCAGGGATGAGGGGAAATGAGCAGTTCTTC.

The chain has TRBV3-1 (or the pseudogene TRBV3-2) and TRBJ1-1; D is perhaps TRBD1 (5 bases). V was trimmed by 1 base and J by 0 bases, leaving 9 bases between them. Germline CDR1 is LGHDT and CDR2 is YNNKEL (reference sequence). This CDR3 is 15 amino acids long. CDR3 region: CASSQGGLMNTEAFF. In nucleotides, the CDR3 is TGTGCCAGCAGCCAAGGGGGACTGATGAACACTGAAGCTTTCTTT.

V is TRBV24-1 and J is TRBJ2-6; no clear D. This CDR3 has 16 amino acids. From germline, CDR1 is KGHDR and CDR2 SFDVKD. V was trimmed by 4 bases and J by 2 bases, leaving 11 bases between them. This CDR3 is CATSDTRTTGANVLTF. The CDR3 bases are TGTGCCACCAGTGACACCCGGACCACTGGGGCCAACGTCCTGACTTTC.

The rearrangement links TRBV11-2 to TRBJ1-6; D might be TRBD1 (5 bases). There are 17 residues in the CDR3. V shed 2 bases and J shed 4 bases, with 15 bases lying between them. Germline CDR1 SGHAT, CDR2 FQNNGV. CDR3 bases: TGTGCCAGCAGCTTATTGGAGGGGCTTGGTTATAATTCACCCCTCCACTTT. Translated, it gives CASSLLEGLGYNSPLHF.

The chain couples TRBV24-1 to TRBJ2-3; the match to TRBD1 covers 8 bases. The CDR3 is 15 residues long. Germline CDR1 KGHDR, CDR2 SFDVKD. V lost 4 bases, J lost 6 bases, and 8 bases stayed unmatched. The CDR3 sequence: CATSESGQGSDTQYF. CDR3 bases: TGTGCCACCAGTGAATCCGGACAGGGTTCGGATACGCAGTATTTT.

V gene TRBV27 combines with J gene TRBJ2-3; D not resolved. This CDR3 has 11 amino acids. Germline V gene lookup returns CDR1 MNHEY and CDR2 SMNVEV (reference sequence). Trimming cost V 5 bases and J 6 bases, with 6 bases left between them. CDR3 sequence: CASSPADTQYF. The CDR3 DNA follows: TGTGCCAGCAGTCCCGCGGATACGCAGTATTTT.

The V call is TRBV5-1, the J call TRBJ1-5; TRBD1 aligns across 7 bases. CDR3 length: 16 amino acids. J was trimmed by 4 bases and V by 4 bases; bases with no gene match: 11. Germline V gene data show CDR1 as SGHRS and CDR2 as YFSETQ. The CDR3 region has the DNA TGCGCCAGCAGCCCCGGGACAGCGAACCTTAATCAGCCCCAGCATTTT. This translates into CASSPGTANLNQPQHF.